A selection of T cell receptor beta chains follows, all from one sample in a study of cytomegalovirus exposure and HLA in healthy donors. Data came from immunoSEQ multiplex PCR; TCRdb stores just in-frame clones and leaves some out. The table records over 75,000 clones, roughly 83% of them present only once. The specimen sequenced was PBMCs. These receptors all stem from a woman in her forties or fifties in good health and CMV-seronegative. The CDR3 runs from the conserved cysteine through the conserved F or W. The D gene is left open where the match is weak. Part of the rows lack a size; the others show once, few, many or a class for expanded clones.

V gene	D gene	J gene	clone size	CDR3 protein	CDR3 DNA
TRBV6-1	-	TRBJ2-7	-	CASREYLEGEQYF	TGTGCCAGCAGGGAGTACCTCGAAGGCGAGCAGTACTTC
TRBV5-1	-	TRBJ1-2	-	CASSFRGYGYTF	TGCGCCAGCAGCTTCCGGGGCTATGGCTACACCTTC
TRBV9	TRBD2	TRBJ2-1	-	CASSPGGGLANAEQFF	TGTGCCAGCAGCCCTGGTGGGGGACTAGCTAACGCTGAGCAGTTCTTC
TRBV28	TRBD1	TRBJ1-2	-	CASSLPDRGGAGYTF	TGTGCCAGCAGCTTGCCGGACAGGGGAGGTGCTGGCTACACCTTC
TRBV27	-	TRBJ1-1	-	CASIPAARGGTEAFF	TGTGCCAGCATCCCCGCGGCCAGGGGTGGCACTGAAGCTTTCTTT
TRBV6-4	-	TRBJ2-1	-	CASSDGQGFGNEQFF	TGTGCCAGCAGTGACGGGCAGGGCTTTGGCAATGAGCAGTTCTTC
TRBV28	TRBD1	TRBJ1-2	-	CAISGTAKNYGYTF	TGTGCCATCTCAGGGACAGCAAAGAACTATGGCTACACCTTC
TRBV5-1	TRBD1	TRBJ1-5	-	CASSWTGAGQPQHF	TGCGCCAGCAGCTGGACAGGGGCGGGTCAGCCCCAGCATTTT
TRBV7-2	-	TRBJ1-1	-	CASSLGRTGGPEAFF	TGTGCCAGCAGCTTAGGAAGGACGGGGGGTCCTGAAGCTTTCTTT
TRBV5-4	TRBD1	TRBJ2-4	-	CASSSGQGIQYF	TGTGCCAGCAGCTCCGGACAGGGCATTCAGTACTTC
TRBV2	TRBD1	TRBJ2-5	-	CASRPTGTAQETQYF	TGTGCCAGCAGACCGACCGGGACAGCCCAAGAGACCCAGTACTTC
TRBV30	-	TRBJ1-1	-	CAWTRQVAEAFF	TGTGCCTGGACCAGACAGGTCGCTGAAGCTTTCTTT
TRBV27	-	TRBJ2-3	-	CASSLSLSTDTQYF	TGTGCCAGCAGTTTAAGCCTTAGCACAGATACGCAGTATTTT
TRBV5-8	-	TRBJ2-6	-	CASSLRGPGANVLTF	TGTGCCAGCAGCTTGAGGGGTCCTGGGGCCAACGTCCTGACTTTC
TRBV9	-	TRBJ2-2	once	CASSVAAGLSGELFF	TGTGCCAGCAGCGTAGCGGCAGGTCTATCCGGGGAGCTGTTTTTT
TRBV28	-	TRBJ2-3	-	CASSTPTDTQYF	TGTGCCAGCTCAACTCCCACAGATACGCAGTATTTT
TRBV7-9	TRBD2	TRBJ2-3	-	CASSSGTSGRAMDTQYF	TGTGCCAGCAGCTCCGGGACTAGCGGGAGGGCCATGGATACGCAGTATTTT
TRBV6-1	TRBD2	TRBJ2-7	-	CASKRLAGAGEQYF	TGTGCCAGCAAACGACTAGCGGGAGCCGGCGAGCAGTACTTC
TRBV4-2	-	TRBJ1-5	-	CASSQDSSSNQPQHF	TGTGCCAGCAGCCAAGATTCGTCGAGCAATCAGCCCCAGCATTTT
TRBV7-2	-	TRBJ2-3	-	CASSLGRARDTQYF	TGTGCCAGCAGCTTAGGGAGGGCCCGAGATACGCAGTATTTT
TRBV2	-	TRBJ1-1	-	CASSEARAGWNTEAFF	TGTGCCAGCAGTGAAGCTCGGGCGGGATGGAACACTGAAGCTTTCTTT
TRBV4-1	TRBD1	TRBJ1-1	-	CASSQRFGTGTEAFF	TGCGCCAGCAGCCAAAGATTCGGGACAGGGACTGAAGCTTTCTTT
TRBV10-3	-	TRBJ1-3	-	CAISESVGSGNTIYF	TGTGCCATCAGTGAGTCGGTCGGGTCCGGAAACACCATATATTTT
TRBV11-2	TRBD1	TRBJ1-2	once	CASSLRGQAGSYGYTF	TGTGCCAGCAGCTTAAGGGGACAGGCCGGCTCCTATGGCTACACCTTC
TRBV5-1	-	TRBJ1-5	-	CASSPGEVYSNQPQHF	TGCGCCAGCAGCCCTGGGGAGGTCTATAGCAATCAGCCCCAGCATTTT
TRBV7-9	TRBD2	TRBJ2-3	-	CASSLRSGGANTQYF	TGTGCCAGCAGCTTAAGAAGCGGGGGGGCAAATACGCAGTATTTT
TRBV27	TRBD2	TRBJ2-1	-	CASSRGSAYNEQFF	TGTGCCAGCAGTCGCGGGAGCGCCTACAATGAGCAGTTCTTC
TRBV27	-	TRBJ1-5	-	CASSLSKGQSSNQPQHF	TGTGCCAGCAGTTTATCGAAAGGACAGAGTAGCAATCAGCCCCAGCATTTT
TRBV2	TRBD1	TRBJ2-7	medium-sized	CASPGTGRFPQDEQYF	TGTGCCAGCCCCGGGACAGGGAGGTTTCCGCAGGACGAGCAGTACTTC
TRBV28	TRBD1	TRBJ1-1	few	CASSQLRLPWDRGGEAFF	TGTGCCAGCAGTCAACTCAGACTTCCTTGGGACAGGGGCGGTGAAGCTTTCTTT